The rows below give T cell receptor beta chains drawn from one sample of a study of T cells in Graves' hyperthyroidism and ophthalmopathy. TCRdb re-called the multiplex PCR reads with MiXCR, one entry per CDR3 protein. The profile shows hundreds of thousands of distinct CDR3 sequences, less than 30% of them singletons. Source material: blood. The origin of the receptors is a man aged 35 to 55 with Graves' hyperthyroidism that later progressed to Graves' ophthalmopathy. Each CDR3 is given with its conserved first and last residue. A D gene is named only where the DNA matches it firmly. Not all rows give a size; the values are once, few, many and, for expanded clones, a class.

>-|TRBV12-3/TRBV12-4|-|TRBJ1-2
TGTGCCAGCAGTTTCCGCTACAGGGAAGGCTACACCTTC
CASSFRYREGYTF
>many|TRBV12-3/TRBV12-4|-|TRBJ2-5
TGTGCCAGCAGTTCGAATGTTGCAGAGACCCAGTACTTC
CASSSNVAETQYF
>many|TRBV6-1|TRBD1|TRBJ2-7
TGTGCCAGCAGTGACGGTGTGGGGACAGGGTACGAGCAGTACTTC
CASSDGVGTGYEQYF
>few|TRBV7-9|TRBD2|TRBJ2-7
TGTGCCAGCAGCTTATATTTGCGGGAGCACGAGCAGTACTTC
CASSLYLREHEQYF
>many|TRBV30|-|TRBJ1-1
TGTGCCTGGAGTTTCAACACTGAAGCTTTCTTT
CAWSFNTEAFF
>many|TRBV10-3|-|TRBJ1-2
TGTGCCATCAGTGAGACTGCGGTACCCTATGGCTACACCTTC
CAISETAVPYGYTF
>few|TRBV12-3/TRBV12-4|-|TRBJ1-1
TGTGCCAGCAGTTTATCAATGACAGCGAACACTGAAGCTTTCTTT
CASSLSMTANTEAFF
>many|TRBV11-1|-|TRBJ2-7
TGTGCCAGCAGCGCCCCACGTCTCTCCCCGTACTTC
CASSAPRLSPYF
>few|TRBV12-3/TRBV12-4|-|TRBJ1-1
TGTGCCAGCGGTACGACAGTACTGAACACTGAAGCTTTCTTT
CASGTTVLNTEAFF
>many|TRBV28|-|TRBJ1-2
TGTGCCAGCACCCAAGGGGGTACAGGCTATGGCTACACCTTC
CASTQGGTGYGYTF
>many|TRBV7-2|TRBD2|TRBJ2-7
TGTGCCAGCAGCTTACGGGGGACTAGCGACAGCTCCTACGAGCAGTACTTC
CASSLRGTSDSSYEQYF
>many|TRBV4-1|-|TRBJ1-5
TGCGCCAGCAGCCCGATCCCAGGGGAGAATCAGCCCCAGCATTTT
CASSPIPGENQPQHF
>once|TRBV6-1|TRBD1|TRBJ2-7
TGTGCCAGCAGACCAGCGACAGGGACCCCAAACGAGCAGTACTTC
CASRPATGTPNEQYF
>many|TRBV11-2|-|TRBJ2-7
TGTGCCAGCAGCTTAGTGTTCAGCTCCTACGAGCAGTACTTC
CASSLVFSSYEQYF
>many|TRBV10-3|-|TRBJ2-7
TGTGCCATCAGTGACCCGGCAGGGGGGGACTACGAGCAGTACTTC
CAISDPAGGDYEQYF
>-|TRBV5-1|-|TRBJ2-5
TGCGCCAGCAGCTTAGGGGTTTCCGAAGAGACCCAGTACTTC
CASSLGVSEETQYF
>many|TRBV28|TRBD1|TRBJ1-6
TGTGCCAGCAGCCGTTACAGGGGTCCATATAATTCACCCCTCCACTTT
CASSRYRGPYNSPLHF
>-|TRBV10-3|-|TRBJ2-7
TGTGCCATCAGTGAGTCAGCGTGGGAGCAGTACTTC
CAISESAWEQYF
>many|TRBV6-2/TRBV6-3|-|TRBJ1-1
TGTGCCAGCAGTTACTCGGCTTTTGGGCCTCAAGGGACCTATGAAGCTTTCTTT
CASSYSAFGPQGTYEAFF
>many|TRBV20-1|-|TRBJ1-1
TGCAGTGCTAGGTCGGCAGGGGCGGGCACTGAAGCTTTCTTT
CSARSAGAGTEAFF
>many|TRBV7-3|-|TRBJ1-1
TGTGCCAGCAGTTTGGGGAGGGTAGAGAACACTGAAGCTTTCTTT
CASSLGRVENTEAFF
>few|TRBV20-1|-|TRBJ1-5
TGCAGTGCTAGAGATCTTGAGTATCAGCCCCAGCATTTT
CSARDLEYQPQHF
>-|TRBV30|-|TRBJ1-1
TGTGCCTGGAGTGTTGGGATGGTCATGAACACTGAAGCTTTCTTT
CAWSVGMVMNTEAFF
>-|TRBV10-3|-|TRBJ2-7
TGTGCCATCAGTGAGACAGGGCCGGGAGAAAGGTCTGAGCAGTACTTC
CAISETGPGERSEQYF
>-|TRBV6-2/TRBV6-3|-|TRBJ1-1
TGTGCCAGCAGTTACTCTCGGGGAAACGGTTTCTTT
CASSYSRGNGFF
>many|TRBV3-1|-|TRBJ1-1
TGTGCAAGCGGGGGGGTCATGAACACTGAAGCTTTCTTT
CASGGVMNTEAFF
>few|TRBV11-1|-|TRBJ2-7
TGTGCCAGCAGCCTATCGGGGTTGGGCCTCGTTCGTGAGCAGTACTTC
CASSLSGLGLVREQYF
>-|TRBV10-2|-|TRBJ1-2
TGCGCCAGCAGTGGACAGCGGGAACTCTATGGCTACACCTTC
CASSGQRELYGYTF
>-|TRBV6-5|TRBD2|TRBJ2-2
TGTGCCAGCAGTTACTACGGGGGGGCCGCCGGGGAGCTGTTTTTT
CASSYYGGAAGELFF
>many|TRBV29-1|-|TRBJ2-7
TGCAGCGTTTTCCGGGACGTCGGCGAGCAGTACTTC
CSVFRDVGEQYF
>many|TRBV20-1|-|TRBJ1-6
TGCAGTGCCAACCGGGAACACCTCTCTTCACCCCTCCACTTT
CSANREHLSSPLHF
>many|TRBV27|-|TRBJ2-2
TGTGCCAGCAGTTCCGGGGCCCTGAATATTGCCGGGGAGCTGTTTTTT
CASSSGALNIAGELFF
>-|TRBV19|-|TRBJ2-7
TGTGCCACCAAGATCGGCCTCGAGCAGTACTTC
CATKIGLEQYF
>many|TRBV20-1|TRBD1|TRBJ1-5
TGCAGTGCTAGAGAATCAGACCGGGACAGTCCATATAGCAATCAGCCCCAGCATTTT
CSARESDRDSPYSNQPQHF
>few|TRBV12-3/TRBV12-4|TRBD1|TRBJ1-5
TGTGCCAGCACCACGGGACAGGGGATCGGGCCCCAGCATTTT
CASTTGQGIGPQHF
>-|TRBV27|-|TRBJ2-7
TGTGCCAGCAGGGGTGGGGGTAACGAGCAGTACTTC
CASRGGGNEQYF
>many|TRBV6-5|-|TRBJ1-5
TGTGCCAGCAGTTACTCTCCGTTGGGGAGCGGCAATCAGCCCCAGCATTTT
CASSYSPLGSGNQPQHF
>many|TRBV6-1|TRBD2|TRBJ2-5
TGTGCCAGCATCTTCCAAGCGGGAGGGCAAGAGACCCAGTACTTC
CASIFQAGGQETQYF
>many|TRBV20-1|TRBD1|TRBJ1-1
TGCAGTGCTAGGGCTACAGGGGGTGGTCGTAGAAGCACTGAAGCTTTCTTT
CSARATGGGRRSTEAFF
>-|TRBV6-2/TRBV6-3|-|TRBJ2-5
TGTGCCAGCAGTTACAGGCAGCCGGGGGAGACCCAGTACTTC
CASSYRQPGETQYF
>many|TRBV11-1|-|TRBJ2-7
TGTGCCAGCAGCTTAGTAGTAGGGGACAAACATCGCCCCTACGAGCAGTACTTC
CASSLVVGDKHRPYEQYF
>many|TRBV11-1|-|TRBJ2-2
TGTGCCAGCAGCTCCCCCTCCGGGACTTCGAACACCGGGGAGCTGTTTTTT
CASSSPSGTSNTGELFF
>many|TRBV19|-|TRBJ2-5
TGTGCCAGTAGTGAACTTAGCATGGAGATGGAGACCCAGTACTTC
CASSELSMEMETQYF
>-|TRBV7-8|TRBD1|TRBJ2-7
TGTGCCAGCAGCATCCGGACAGGGGGCACGTACGAGCAGTACTTC
CASSIRTGGTYEQYF
>-|TRBV29-1|TRBD1|TRBJ2-7
TGCAGCGTTGAAGAGACAGGGCCTTTCAACGAGCAGTACTTC
CSVEETGPFNEQYF